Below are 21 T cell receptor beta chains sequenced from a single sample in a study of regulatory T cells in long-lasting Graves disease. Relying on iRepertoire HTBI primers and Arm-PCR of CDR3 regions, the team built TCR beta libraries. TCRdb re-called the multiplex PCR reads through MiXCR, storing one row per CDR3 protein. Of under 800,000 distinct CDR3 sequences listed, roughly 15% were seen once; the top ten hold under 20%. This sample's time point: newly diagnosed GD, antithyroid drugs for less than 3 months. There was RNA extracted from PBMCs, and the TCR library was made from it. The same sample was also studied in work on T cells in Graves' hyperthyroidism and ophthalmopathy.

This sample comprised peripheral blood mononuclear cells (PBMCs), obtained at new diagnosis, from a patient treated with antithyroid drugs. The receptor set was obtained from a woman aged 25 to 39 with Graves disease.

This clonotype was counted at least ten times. The CDR3 sequence is CASYQTGHGYTF. As DNA, the CDR3 is TGTGCCAGTTACCAGACAGGCCATGGCTACACCTTC. The genes are TRBV28 and TRBJ1-2, with D possibly TRBD1 on 6 matching bases. The CDR3 consists of 12 residues. V gave up 9 bases and J gave up 6 bases, with 14 bases separating them. In germline, CDR1 is MDHEN, CDR2 SYDVKM.

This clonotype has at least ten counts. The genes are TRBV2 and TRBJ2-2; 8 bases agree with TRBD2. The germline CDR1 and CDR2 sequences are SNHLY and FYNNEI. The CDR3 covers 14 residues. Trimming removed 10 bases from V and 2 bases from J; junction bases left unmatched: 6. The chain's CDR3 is CATLTSANTGELFF. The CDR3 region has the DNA TGTGCCACCCTGACTAGCGCTAACACCGGGGAGCTGTTTTTT.

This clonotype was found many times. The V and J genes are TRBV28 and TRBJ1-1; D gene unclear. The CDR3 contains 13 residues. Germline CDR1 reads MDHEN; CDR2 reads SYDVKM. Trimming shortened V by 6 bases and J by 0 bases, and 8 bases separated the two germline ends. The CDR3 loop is CASSRTLNTEAFF. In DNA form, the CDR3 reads TGTGCCAGCAGCCGCACACTGAACACTGAAGCTTTCTTT.

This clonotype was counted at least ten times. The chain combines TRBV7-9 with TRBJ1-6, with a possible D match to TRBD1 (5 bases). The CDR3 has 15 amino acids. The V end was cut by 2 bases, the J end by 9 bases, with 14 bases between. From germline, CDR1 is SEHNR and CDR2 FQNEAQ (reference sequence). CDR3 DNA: TGTGCCAGCAGCTTAACGGGGGGGAGTGGTTCACCCCTCCACTTT. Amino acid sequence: CASSLTGGSGSPLHF.

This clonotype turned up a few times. CDR3 in amino acids: CAISDSMGGTEAFF. CDR3 DNA: TGTGCCATCAGTGACTCGATGGGGGGCACTGAAGCTTTCTTT. V and J are TRBV10-3 and TRBJ1-1, with D possibly TRBD1 on 5 matching bases. Germline lookup yields CDR1 ENHRY and CDR2 SYGVKD. Trimming stripped 3 bases from V and 4 bases from J, with 12 bases between. This CDR3 is built from 14 residues.

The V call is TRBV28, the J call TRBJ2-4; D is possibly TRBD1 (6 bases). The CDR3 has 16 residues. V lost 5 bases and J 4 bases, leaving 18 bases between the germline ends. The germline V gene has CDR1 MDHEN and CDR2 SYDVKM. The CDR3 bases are TGTGCCAGCAGTCCCGAACTGGACAGCCAGAAAAACATTCAGTACTTC. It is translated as CASSPELDSQKNIQYF.

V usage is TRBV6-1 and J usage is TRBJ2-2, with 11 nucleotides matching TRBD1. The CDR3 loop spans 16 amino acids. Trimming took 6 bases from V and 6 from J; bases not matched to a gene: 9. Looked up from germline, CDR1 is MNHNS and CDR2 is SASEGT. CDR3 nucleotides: TGTGCCAGCAGCTTCCCGGGACAGGGGGGATCCGGGGAGCTGTTTTTT. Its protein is CASSFPGQGGSGELFF.

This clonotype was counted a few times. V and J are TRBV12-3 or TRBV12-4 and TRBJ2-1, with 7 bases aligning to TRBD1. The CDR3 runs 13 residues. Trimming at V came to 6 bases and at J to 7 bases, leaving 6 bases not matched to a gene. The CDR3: CASRGDRRNEQFF. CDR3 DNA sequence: TGTGCCAGCAGGGGGGACAGAAGGAATGAGCAGTTCTTC.

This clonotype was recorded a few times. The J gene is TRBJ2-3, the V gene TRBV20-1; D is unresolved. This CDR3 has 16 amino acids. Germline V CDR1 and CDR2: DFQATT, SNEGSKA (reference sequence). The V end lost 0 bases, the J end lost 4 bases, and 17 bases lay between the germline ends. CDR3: CSARDLYGMIPDTQYF. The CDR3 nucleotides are TGCAGTGCTAGAGATCTATATGGGATGATCCCAGATACGCAGTATTTT.

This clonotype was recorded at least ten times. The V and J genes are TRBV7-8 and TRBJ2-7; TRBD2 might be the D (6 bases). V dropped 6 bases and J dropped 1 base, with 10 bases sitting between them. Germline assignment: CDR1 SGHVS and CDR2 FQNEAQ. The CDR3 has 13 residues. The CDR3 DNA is TGTGCCAGCAGGACAGCGGGTTCCTACGAGCAGTACTTC. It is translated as CASRTAGSYEQYF.

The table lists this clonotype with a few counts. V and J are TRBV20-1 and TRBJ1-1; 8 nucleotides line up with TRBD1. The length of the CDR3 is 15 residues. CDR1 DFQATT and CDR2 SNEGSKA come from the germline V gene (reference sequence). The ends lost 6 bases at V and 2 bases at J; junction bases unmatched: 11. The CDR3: CSAPVTGGYNTEAFF. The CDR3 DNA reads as TGCAGTGCCCCTGTTACAGGGGGTTATAACACTGAAGCTTTCTTT.

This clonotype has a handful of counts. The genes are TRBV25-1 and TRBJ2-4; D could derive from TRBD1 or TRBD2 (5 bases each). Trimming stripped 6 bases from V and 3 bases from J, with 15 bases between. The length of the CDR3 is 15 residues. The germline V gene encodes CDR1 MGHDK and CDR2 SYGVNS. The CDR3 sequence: CASRPGPAGKNIQYF. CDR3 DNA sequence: TGTGCCAGCAGGCCGGGACCTGCGGGCAAAAACATTCAGTACTTC.

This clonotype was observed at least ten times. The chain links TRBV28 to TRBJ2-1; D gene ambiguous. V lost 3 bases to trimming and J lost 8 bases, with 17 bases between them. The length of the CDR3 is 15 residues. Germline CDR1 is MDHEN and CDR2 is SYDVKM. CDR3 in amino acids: CASSFGVLGGDEQFF. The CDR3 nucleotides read TGTGCCAGCAGTTTTGGAGTCTTGGGTGGGGATGAGCAGTTCTTC.

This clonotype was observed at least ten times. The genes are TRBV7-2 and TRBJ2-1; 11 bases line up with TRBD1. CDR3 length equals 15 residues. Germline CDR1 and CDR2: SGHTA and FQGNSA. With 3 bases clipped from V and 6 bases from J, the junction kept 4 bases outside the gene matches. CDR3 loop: CASSFGQGAGNEQFF. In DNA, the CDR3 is TGTGCCAGCAGCTTTGGACAGGGGGCGGGCAATGAGCAGTTCTTC. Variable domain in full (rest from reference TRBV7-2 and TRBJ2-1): GAGVSQSPSNKVTEKGKDVELRCDPISGHTALYWYRQSLGQGLEFLIYFQGNSAPDKSGLPSDRFSAERTGGSVSTLTIQRTQQEDSAVYLCASSFGQGAGNEQFFGPGTRLTVL.

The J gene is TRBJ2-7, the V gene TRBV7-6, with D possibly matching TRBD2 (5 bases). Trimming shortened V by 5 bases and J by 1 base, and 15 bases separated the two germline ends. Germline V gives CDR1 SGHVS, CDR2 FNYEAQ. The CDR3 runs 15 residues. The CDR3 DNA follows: TGTGCCAGCAGCCCCACCGGCCGGGGTTCCTACGAGCAGTACTTC. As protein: CASSPTGRGSYEQYF.

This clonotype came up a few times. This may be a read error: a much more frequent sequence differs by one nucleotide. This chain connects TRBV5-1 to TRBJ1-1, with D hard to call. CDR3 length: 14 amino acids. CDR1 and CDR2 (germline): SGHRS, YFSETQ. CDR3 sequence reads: CAGSLEVKGAEAFF. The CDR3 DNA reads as TGCGCCGGCAGCTTGGAGGTGAAGGGCGCTGAAGCTTTCTTT.

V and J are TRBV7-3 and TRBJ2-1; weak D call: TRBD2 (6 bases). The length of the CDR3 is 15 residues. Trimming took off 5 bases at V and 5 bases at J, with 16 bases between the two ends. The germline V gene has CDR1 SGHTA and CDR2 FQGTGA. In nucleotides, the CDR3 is TGTGCCAGCAGCCCCTACGGAGGGCCTGACAATGAGCAGTTCTTC. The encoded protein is CASSPYGGPDNEQFF.

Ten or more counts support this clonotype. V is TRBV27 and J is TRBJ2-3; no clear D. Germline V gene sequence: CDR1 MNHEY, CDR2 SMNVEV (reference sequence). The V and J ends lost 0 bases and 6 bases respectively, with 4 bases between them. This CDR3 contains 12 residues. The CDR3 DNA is TGTGCCAGCAGTTTATCGTTGGATACGCAGTATTTT. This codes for CASSLSLDTQYF.

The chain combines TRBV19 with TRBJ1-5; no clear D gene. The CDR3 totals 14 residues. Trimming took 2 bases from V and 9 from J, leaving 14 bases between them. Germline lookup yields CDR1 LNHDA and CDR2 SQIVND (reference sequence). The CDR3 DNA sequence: TGTGCCAGTAGTATAATCGAGGGAATACCGCCCCAGCATTTT. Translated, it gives CASSIIEGIPPQHF.

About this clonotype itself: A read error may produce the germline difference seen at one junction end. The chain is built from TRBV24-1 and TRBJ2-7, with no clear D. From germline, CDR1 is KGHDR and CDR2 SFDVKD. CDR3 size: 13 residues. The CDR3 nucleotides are TGTGCCACCAATGATTCACTGGGGTTCGAGCAGTACTTC. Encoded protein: CATNDSLGFEQYF.

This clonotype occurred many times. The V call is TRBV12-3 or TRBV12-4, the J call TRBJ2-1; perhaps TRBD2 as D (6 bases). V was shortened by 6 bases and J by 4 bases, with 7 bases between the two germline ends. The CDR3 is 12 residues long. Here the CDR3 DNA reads TGTGCCAGCAGGGGACTTTACAATGAGCAGTTCTTC. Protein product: CASRGLYNEQFF.